These 21 T cell receptor beta chains share one sample of origin, sequenced in a study of T cells after yellow fever vaccination. TCRdb re-derived calls from the 5' RACE reads in MiXCR, one entry per CDR3 protein. Here the sample spans more than 450,000 distinct CDR3 sequences, 21% being singletons. The sample was PBMCs, taken 21 days after the first yellow fever vaccination. The receptors were sampled from a man aged 18-30 years who received the YFV17D yellow fever vaccine.

This clonotype has only a few counts. This chain's CDR3 is CAISLNGGQGNSPLHF. CDR3 sequence (DNA): TGTGCCATCAGTTTGAATGGGGGGCAGGGTAATTCACCCCTCCACTTT. V and J are TRBV10-3 and TRBJ1-6; possibly TRBD1 for D (6 bases). V lost 5 bases and J lost 6, with 17 bases in between. The CDR3 runs 16 residues. CDR1 ENHRY and CDR2 SYGVKD come from the germline V gene.

The rearrangement links TRBV5-1 to TRBJ1-1, with a weak D call TRBD1 (5 bases). Trimming removed 0 bases from V and 4 bases from J, with 16 bases in between. The CDR3 consists of 16 residues. From germline, CDR1 is SGHRS and CDR2 YFSETQ. CDR3 nucleotides: TGCGCCAGCAGCTTGGATGCTCAGGGAATGGGCACTGAAGCTTTCTTT. Translating gives CASSLDAQGMGTEAFF.

A few counts support this clonotype. This chain uses TRBV6-5 with TRBJ2-3; perhaps TRBD1 as D (6 bases). Trimming stripped 2 bases from V and 5 bases from J, with 11 bases between. The V gene's germline CDR1 is MNHEY and CDR2 SVGAGI. The CDR3 is 14 residues long. CDR3 bases: TGTGCCAGCAGTTACCGACAGGATGGAGATACGCAGTATTTT. Amino acid sequence: CASSYRQDGDTQYF.

This chain links TRBV18 with TRBJ2-1; 7 bases are a match to TRBD2. The germline gives CDR1 KGHSH, CDR2 LQKENI. Germline trimming cut 2 bases from V and 7 bases from J; bases unmatched to any gene: 5. The CDR3 sequence is 14 residues long. The CDR3 loop is CASSPVGLGNEQFF. For the CDR3, the DNA is TGTGCCAGCTCACCAGTAGGACTAGGGAATGAGCAGTTCTTC.

This clonotype came up a few times. This chain connects TRBV7-3 to TRBJ2-1; no reliable D call. V dropped 4 bases and J dropped 0 bases, with 13 bases sitting between them. Germline CDR1 and CDR2: SGHTA and FQGTGA. The CDR3 totals 16 residues. The CDR3 loop reads CASSSEGYGSYNEQFF. The CDR3 bases are TGTGCCAGCAGCTCCGAAGGGTACGGCTCCTACAATGAGCAGTTCTTC. Based on the CDR3 plus reference TRBV7-3 and TRBJ2-1, the full variable domain is GAGVSQTPSNKVTEKGKYVELRCDPISGHTALYWYRQSLGQGPEFLIYFQGTGAADDSGLPNDRFFAVRPEGSVSTLKIQRTERGDSAVYLCASSSEGYGSYNEQFFGPGTRLTVL.

In its sample, this clonotype was seen many times. The chain is built from TRBV5-1 and TRBJ2-3, with 9 nucleotides matching TRBD2. The CDR3 sequence is 14 residues long. Germline V lookup: CDR1 SGHRS, CDR2 YFSETQ. V gave up 4 bases and J gave up 2 bases; unmatched junction bases: 2. This CDR3 is CASSRTSDTDTQYF. As DNA, the CDR3 is TGCGCCAGCAGCAGGACTAGCGACACAGATACGCAGTATTTT.

The V and J genes are TRBV7-9 and TRBJ2-7, with a possible D match to TRBD2 (6 bases). CDR1 is SEHNR, CDR2 FQNEAQ, per germline (reference sequence). This CDR3 is 15 amino acids long. The V end lost 4 bases, the J end lost 2 bases, and 15 bases lay between the germline ends. CDR3 DNA: TGTGCCAGCAGCTCCCGCGAAGCGGGTGCCTACGAGCAGTACGTC. Translated, it gives CASSSREAGAYEQYV.

This rearrangement joins TRBV18 to TRBJ2-5; D tentatively reads TRBD1 or TRBD2 (5 bases each). The V gene lost 6 bases and the J gene lost 4 bases, with 18 bases spanning the gap. The CDR3 has 15 amino acids. Germline-derived CDR1 and CDR2 are KGHSH and LQKENI. DNA for the CDR3: TGTGCCAGCTCCAGGGACGTAGGGGTTCCAGAGACCCAGTACTTC. It is translated as CASSRDVGVPETQYF.

This clonotype was seen more than once but under ten times. The chain employs TRBV7-2 and TRBJ2-7; D ambiguous. Per the germline V gene, CDR1 is SGHTA and CDR2 is FQGNSA. The length of the CDR3 is 12 residues. V lost 1 base and J lost 4, with 5 bases in between. The CDR3 DNA reads as TGTGCCAGCAGCTTAGTGTCTTACGAGCAGTACGTC. Protein product: CASSLVSYEQYV.

The V and J genes are TRBV7-9 and TRBJ2-6; D remains ambiguous. The CDR3 spans 16 residues. Germline CDR1 and CDR2: SEHNR and FQNEAQ (reference sequence). V was cut by 8 bases and J by 0 bases, with 14 bases left in between. The CDR3 DNA reads TGTGCCAGCGCGATAGGAACCCACTCTGGGGCCAACGTCCTGACTTTC. It encodes CASAIGTHSGANVLTF. The variable domain in full, completed from reference TRBV7-9 and TRBJ2-6, reads DTGVSQNPRHKITKRGQNVTFRCDPISEHNRLYWYRQTLGQGPEFLTYFQNEAQLEKSRLLSDRFSAERPKGSFSTLEIQRTEQGDSAMYLCASAIGTHSGANVLTFGAGSRLTVL.

This sequence joins TRBV7-9 and TRBJ2-7; TRBD1 matches at 9 bases. The CDR3 contains 17 residues. V was clipped by 5 bases and J by 6 bases; unmatched bases: 17. Germline V gene sequence: CDR1 SEHNR, CDR2 FQNEAQ (reference sequence). In DNA, the CDR3 is TGTGCCAGCAGCCTTGGACAGGGGACACAGTGGGGAAGCGAGCAGTACGTC. It is translated as CASSLGQGTQWGSEQYV.

This clonotype was observed a few times. V usage is TRBV3-1 and J usage is TRBJ2-1; D not resolved. The germline V and J ends were trimmed by 6 bases and 9 bases, with 12 bases remaining between them. CDR1 is LGHDT, CDR2 YNNKEL, per germline (reference sequence). This CDR3 is built from 12 residues. DNA for the CDR3: TGTGCCAGCAGTTACAAGGACGGTGAGCAGTTCTTC. Amino acids: CASSYKDGEQFF.

V gene TRBV30 combines with J gene TRBJ2-1; D gene uncertain. The V end lost 5 bases, the J end lost 8 bases, and 19 bases lay between the germline ends. Germline assignment: CDR1 GTSNPN and CDR2 SVGIG (reference sequence). The CDR3 consists of 14 residues. The CDR3 here is CAWADGGALDEQFF. The DNA for the CDR3 is TGTGCCTGGGCCGACGGTGGAGCTCTCGATGAGCAGTTCTTC. The full variable domain, its missing parts supplied by reference TRBV30 and TRBJ2-1, is SQTIHQWPATLVQPVGSPLSLECTVEGTSNPNLYWYRQAAGRGLQLLFYSVGIGQISSEVPQNLSASRPQDRQFILSSKKLLLSDSGFYLCAWADGGALDEQFFGPGTRLTVL.

The rearrangement joins TRBV24-1 to TRBJ2-3, with a tentative D call TRBD2 (6 bases). This CDR3 is built from 12 residues. Trimming left V 3 bases short and J 6 bases short, with 6 bases between. CDR1 and CDR2 from the germline V gene are KGHDR and SFDVKD. CDR3 in amino acids: CATSDRGDTQYF. CDR3 bases: TGTGCCACCAGTGATCGGGGGGATACGCAGTATTTT.

The sample holds a few counts of this clonotype. The V call is TRBV5-1, the J call TRBJ2-1; the D gene could be TRBD1 or TRBD2 (5 bases each). Germline CDR1 and CDR2: SGHRS and YFSETQ. The CDR3 covers 16 residues. Trimming cost V 6 bases and J 2 bases, with 18 bases left between them. As DNA, the CDR3 is TGCGCCAGCAACCCGGACTCGGGACGACCCTACAATGAGCAGTTCTTC. Translated, it gives CASNPDSGRPYNEQFF.

This chain connects TRBV3-1 to TRBJ2-3; a possible D gene is TRBD1 (5 bases). CDR3 length: 13 residues. Per the germline V gene, CDR1 is LGHDT and CDR2 is YNNKEL (reference sequence). Trimming took off 4 bases at V and 8 bases at J, with 13 bases between the two ends. The CDR3 loop reads CASSLGPPGTQYF. In DNA, the CDR3 is TGTGCCAGCAGCCTGGGGCCCCCCGGTACGCAGTATTTT.

The V gene is TRBV12-3 or TRBV12-4, the J gene TRBJ2-5; D may be TRBD1 or TRBD2 (6 bases each). The V end lost 3 bases, the J end lost 5 bases, and 25 bases lay between the germline ends. CDR3 length equals 18 residues. CDR3 DNA: TGTGCCAGCAGTTTGGTCCGACCTGGAACAGGGAGGTGGGAGACCCAGTACTTC. Translation gives CASSLVRPGTGRWETQYF.

The chain combines TRBV6-2 or TRBV6-3 with TRBJ1-1; 8 bases agree with TRBD1. This CDR3 contains 18 residues. Trimming took 5 bases from V and 0 from J; bases not matched to a gene: 14. Germline V gene sequence: CDR1 MNHEY, CDR2 SVGEGT. Here the CDR3 reads CASSAARRQGSMNTEAFF. The CDR3 DNA reads TGTGCCAGCAGTGCCGCTCGTAGACAGGGGAGTATGAACACTGAAGCTTTCTTT.

V usage is TRBV9 and J usage is TRBJ2-3; D is possibly TRBD1 (5 bases). Per germline, CDR1 SGDLS and CDR2 YYNGEE. V was clipped by 5 bases and J by 10 bases, with 17 bases between them. This CDR3 region has 13 residues. CDR3 region: CASSRYRSHSQYF. As DNA, the CDR3 is TGTGCCAGCAGTCGCTACAGGAGCCATTCGCAGTATTTT.

This clonotype appeared many times. The chain combines TRBV24-1 with TRBJ1-1; a possible D gene is TRBD1 (5 bases). Germline V gives CDR1 KGHDR, CDR2 SFDVKD. The CDR3 runs 13 residues. V lost 7 bases, J lost 5 bases, and 13 bases lay in between. The CDR3 region has the DNA TGTGCCACCAGCCAGGGTGAAGTGACTGAAGCTTTCTTT. Encoded protein: CATSQGEVTEAFF.

The chain links TRBV30 to TRBJ1-6; D ambiguous. This CDR3 has 16 residues. Germline V CDR1 and CDR2: GTSNPN, SVGIG (reference sequence). Trimming cost V 4 bases and J 4 bases, with 17 bases left between them. The CDR3 region is CAWKIAGFNYNSPLHF. The CDR3 DNA reads as TGTGCCTGGAAAATCGCGGGGTTTAATTATAATTCACCCCTCCACTTT.